These 21 T cell receptor beta chains share one sample of origin, sequenced in a study of tumor and adjacent non-tumor tissue in lung cancer. The library came from three nested PCR rounds adapted from ARM-PCR protocols. TCRdb processed the multiplex PCR reads anew with MiXCR; each CDR3 protein has one entry. The sample carries 70,000 to 90,000 distinct CDR3 sequences, under 80% recorded once. The template was RNA from unsorted bulk tissue. Sequenced input: lung tumor tissue. The receptors were gathered from a woman between 50 and 59 years old with non-small cell lung cancer.

The V call is TRBV30, the J call TRBJ2-7; D perhaps matches TRBD2 (5 bases). This CDR3 has 14 amino acids. V lost 4 bases and J 3 bases, leaving 16 bases between the germline ends. The germline V gene has CDR1 GTSNPN and CDR2 SVGIG (reference sequence). Here the CDR3 DNA reads TGTGCCTGGAACGGGATTGCCTCCAGCTACGAGCAGTACTTC. This gives the protein CAWNGIASSYEQYF.

V gene TRBV30 combines with J gene TRBJ1-3; tentatively, D is TRBD1 (5 bases). This CDR3 has 14 amino acids. V lost 2 bases and J lost 2, with 10 bases in between. Germline values: CDR1 GTSNPN, CDR2 SVGIG (reference sequence). CDR3 sequence: CAWSQGVTGNTIYF. DNA for the CDR3: TGTGCCTGGAGTCAGGGAGTCACTGGAAACACCATATATTTT. Based on the CDR3 plus reference TRBV30 and TRBJ1-3, the full variable domain is SQTIHQWPATLVQPVGSPLSLECTVEGTSNPNLYWYRQAAGRGLQLLFYSVGIGQISSEVPQNLSASRPQDRQFILSSKKLLLSDSGFYLCAWSQGVTGNTIYFGEGSWLTVV.

Worth noting for this clonotype: The conserved closing phenylalanine or tryptophan is absent in this CDR3, likely reflecting a read error. J is TRBJ2-5 and V is TRBV4-2; D may correspond to TRBD1 or TRBD2 (5 bases each). Germline CDR1 and CDR2: LGHNA and YNFKEQ. The CDR3 contains 17 residues. The CDR3 coding sequence is TGCGCCAGCAGCCAGGATCGCCGGGACGCCCTGGTAGAGACCCAGTACTTA. Its protein product is CASSQDRRDALVETQYL.

The chain employs TRBV19 and TRBJ2-2; tentative D call: TRBD1 (6 bases). CDR1 is LNHDA, CDR2 SQIVND, per germline (reference sequence). This CDR3 has 14 residues. Trimming took 9 bases from V and 1 from J, leaving 12 bases between them. In DNA, the CDR3 is TGTGCCAGCAGTGTGGACAGGAACACCGGGGAGCTGTTTTTT. This sequence encodes CASSVDRNTGELFF.

With respect to this clonotype: The junction differs from germline at one of its ends, possibly a read error. The CDR3 DNA follows: TGCGCCAGCAGCTTAAGCGGGAGTATCAACGAGCAGTACTTC. This translates into CASSLSGSINEQYF. The rearrangement uses TRBV11-2 and TRBJ2-7; 8 bases align to TRBD2. The CDR3 is 14 residues long. Germline values: CDR1 SGHAT, CDR2 FQNNGV. Together with reference TRBV11-2 and TRBJ2-7, the CDR3 gives the full variable domain: EAGVAQSPRYKIIEKRQSVAFWCNPISGHATLYWYQQILGQGPKLLIQFQNNGVVDDSQLPKDRFSAERLKGVDSTLKIQPAKLEDSAVYLCASSLSGSINEQYFGPGTRLTVT.

In this sample, this clonotype turned up once. In this CDR3 the conserved last residue, phenylalanine or tryptophan, is missing, so a read error is likely. The limits of the CDR3 on the DNA are not certain, so only TCRdb's listed CDR3 is given. The chain carries TRBV11-1 and TRBJ2-1; no DNA check was done on the table's D call, TRBD1. Germline lookup yields CDR1 SGHAT and CDR2 FQDESV (reference sequence). The length of the CDR3 is 15 amino acids, counting both ends. This chain's CDR3 is CAISPTPSTGDEQFL.

A word on this clonotype: One end of the junction does not line up with germline, which may come from a read error. As DNA, the CDR3 is TGTGCCAGTAGTTCCGCAGCGACTAGGGGTCCCTACGAGCAGTACTTC. Amino acid sequence: CASSSAATRGPYEQYF. The chain employs TRBV6-7 and TRBJ2-7; D perhaps matches TRBD2 (6 bases). TRBV6-7 is an ORF for which the function is uncertain. The CDR3 contains 16 residues.

This clonotype has only one observation. The chain couples TRBV11-2 to TRBJ1-1; D is ambiguous. Germline values: CDR1 SGHAT, CDR2 FQNNGV. The CDR3 spans 12 residues. Written as DNA, the CDR3 is TGTGCTGGTAGCTTAAGGGACACTGAAGCTTTCTTT. Amino acids: CAGSLRDTEAFF.

V is TRBV6-1 and J is TRBJ2-7; a possible D gene is TRBD1 (5 bases). The CDR3 has 13 residues. CDR1 is MNHNS and CDR2 is SASEGT in the germline V gene. The V end lost 3 bases, the J end lost 5 bases, and 11 bases lay between the germline ends. The CDR3 loop reads CASSDDQGHEQYF. The CDR3 nucleotides are TGTGCCAGCAGTGATGACCAGGGCCACGAGCAGTACTTC.

This clonotype has ten or more counts. V is TRBV5-1 and J is TRBJ1-3, with D maybe TRBD1 (5 bases). This CDR3 is built from 12 residues. Trimming stripped 4 bases from V and 5 bases from J, with 7 bases between. Germline lookup yields CDR1 SGHRS and CDR2 YFSETQ. The CDR3 sequence: CASSTDRNTIYF. CDR3 nucleotides: TGCGCCAGCAGCACGGACAGAAACACCATATATTTT.

Comments on this clonotype: Given a much more abundant clone one base away, this may be a read error. The chain joins TRBV6-1 to TRBJ2-6; 9 bases agree with TRBD1. The germline V gene encodes CDR1 MNHNS and CDR2 SASEGT. The J segment lost 4 bases and the V segment lost 7 bases, leaving 8 bases of the junction unmatched. The CDR3 consists of 16 residues. CDR3 bases: TGTGCCAGCAATGAGACAGGGGGTGCCGGGGCCAACGTCCTGACTTTC. Residues: CASNETGGAGANVLTF.

This clonotype showed up many times. The V and J genes are TRBV4-1 and TRBJ2-2, with TRBD2 identical over 15 bases. V lost 3 bases and J lost 0; bases outside the gene matches: 11. The CDR3 is 21 residues long. The germline V gene has CDR1 MGHRA and CDR2 YSYEKL. The CDR3 DNA is TGCGCCAGCAGCCAGTACGAAGGACTAGCGGGAGGGCCCGCGAACACCGGGGAGCTGTTTTTT. This sequence encodes CASSQYEGLAGGPANTGELFF.

Note on this clonotype: No conserved phenylalanine or tryptophan is present at the end of the CDR3, so a read error is the likely explanation. The limits of the CDR3 on the DNA are not certain, so only TCRdb's listed CDR3 is given. The chain combines TRBV4-1 with TRBJ2-1. The CDR3 is 16 amino acids in total, end residues counted. CDR1 is MGHRA and CDR2 is YSYEKL in the germline V gene. The CDR3 is CAGSQELGSSYNEQFL.

As regards this clonotype: The CDR3 does not close with the conserved phenylalanine or tryptophan, likely indicating a read error. V is TRBV12-3 or TRBV12-4 and J is TRBJ1-5; TRBD1 aligns across 10 bases. V shed 6 bases, J shed 8 bases, and the junction held 7 bases outside the gene matches. The CDR3 is 14 amino acids. CDR3: CASRRGQGNEPQHS. The CDR3 DNA reads as TGTGCCAGCAGGCGGGGACAGGGGAATGAGCCCCAGCATTCT.

J is TRBJ2-7 and V is TRBV6-6, with 8 bases matching TRBD1. The germline V gene encodes CDR1 MNHNY and CDR2 SVGAGI (reference sequence). There are 12 residues in the CDR3. J gave up 12 bases and V 6 bases, and 10 bases lay outside the gene matches. The CDR3 DNA reads as TGTGCCAGCAGAGAAGGACAGGGAGAAATGTACTTC. As protein: CASREGQGEMYF.

About this clonotype: Mismatch with germline at one junction end may stem from a read error. The J gene is TRBJ2-5, the V gene TRBV10-2; 8 bases fit TRBD2. This CDR3 region has 13 residues. Germline V gives CDR1 WSHSY, CDR2 SAAADI. The CDR3 reads CVSSEREHETQYF. As DNA, the CDR3 is TGCGTCAGCAGTGAGCGGGAGCATGAGACCCAGTATTTC.

A word on this clonotype: A read error is likely, as this CDR3 ends without the conserved phenylalanine or tryptophan. V usage is TRBV6-1 and J usage is TRBJ2-7; D gene unclear. V was trimmed by 5 bases and J by 3 bases, leaving 5 bases between them. The CDR3 spans 11 residues. Germline loops: CDR1 MNHNS, CDR2 SASEGT. The CDR3 reads CASSCHYEQYI. The DNA of the CDR3 is TGTGCCAGCAGTTGCCACTACGAGCAGTACATC.

This clonotype was recorded at least ten times. The chain recombines TRBV5-1 with TRBJ2-1, with 13 positions matching TRBD2. CDR3 length equals 14 residues. Germline lookup yields CDR1 SGHRS and CDR2 YFSETQ. V trimming: 7 bases; J trimming: 8 bases; junction bases outside the gene matches: 6. CDR3 nucleotide sequence: TGCGCCAGCGAAGGACTAGCGGGAGTGGATGAGCAGTTCTTC. As protein: CASEGLAGVDEQFF.

This clonotype was detected only once. A much larger clone lies one base from this, so it may be a read error. The J gene is TRBJ2-1, the V gene TRBV5-1, with D tentatively TRBD2 (5 bases). CDR3 size: 15 residues. From germline, CDR1 is SGHRS and CDR2 YFSETQ. V was clipped by 0 bases and J by 8 bases, with 15 bases between them. CDR3 nucleotides: TGCGCCAGCAGCTTGGCGGAGGTTTCAACCTATGAGCAGTTCTTC. Residues: CASSLAEVSTYEQFF.

Concerning this clonotype: The junction departs from the called germline gene at one end, perhaps through a read error. The chain couples TRBV28 to TRBJ1-4, with D unresolved. This CDR3 is 15 amino acids long. The germline CDR1 and CDR2 sequences are MDHEN and SYDVKM. In DNA form, the CDR3 reads TGTGTCAGCATAGGGAGTGAGGCTACTAATGAAAAACTGTTTTTT. It encodes CVSIGSEATNEKLFF.

The rearrangement uses TRBV9 and TRBJ2-3, with TRBD2 identical over 9 bases. V gave up 4 bases and J gave up 3 bases; unmatched junction bases: 15. The CDR3 has 18 amino acids. Germline V gene data show CDR1 as SGDLS and CDR2 as YYNGEE. CDR3 protein: CASSTNRLAGRGTDTQYF. The CDR3 DNA sequence: TGTGCCAGCAGCACGAATCGTCTAGCGGGAAGAGGGACAGATACGCAGTATTTT.